This entry is about one TCR beta chain. As yet, its antigen is unknown. This CDR3 region has 13 residues. V lost 3 bases and J 4 bases, leaving 8 bases between the germline ends. Looked up from germline, CDR1 is KGHSY and CDR2 is FQNENV. This specimen comes from a study of T cell repertoires in cytomegalovirus infection. Using its own MiXCR run on the reads, TCRdb lists one record per CDR3 protein. The table has hundreds of thousands of distinct CDR3 sequences, around a third seen once. Overall study results and limits: Ex vivo responses were dominated by HLA-C-restricted CMV-specific TCR beta clonotypes. Frequencies of public TCR beta families were cumulated, and this identified carriers of CMV plus the relevant HLA.

This specimen consisted of cultured CD8+ T cells from PBMCs, obtained from culture after CMV antigen stimulation. The TCR sequence derives from a human donor in good health (CMV status not recorded). Some clones in this sample may be carry-over from other donors' samples. The V and J genes are TRBV16 and TRBJ2-3; a possible D gene is TRBD2 (6 bases). CDR3 coding DNA: TGTGCCAGCAGCCATTGGGAGGCAGATACGCAGTATTTT. It yields the protein CASSHWEADTQYF.